The present T cell receptor (beta chain) was sequenced within a study of T-cell reconstitution after alpha-beta-depleted transplantation in children. Unique molecular identifiers featured in how the TCRbeta library was prepared. TCRdb used MiXCR to reprocess the PCR reads, holding one entry per CDR3 protein. The sample consists of hundreds of thousands of distinct CDR3 sequences, 10% to 15% of them appearing once. Only a few counts were recorded for this clonotype. Its target is unknown. Overall study results and limits: Fresh T-cell production supplied most of the T-cell counts and diversity seen one year after transplant. For some patients, TCRbeta diversity was high at day 60 because of recipient T cells and thymic progenitors that survived.

The specimen was PBMCs, mostly from graft donor cells, collected 360 days after TCRalphabeta/CD19-depleted stem cell transplant. This sequence originates from a male patient between 5 and 17 years old who had a stem cell transplant for acute myeloid leukemia, so the T cells may come from the graft donor.

The CDR3 sequence is CASSSARDYHATGELFF. The DNA for the CDR3 is TGTGCCAGCAGCTCCGCCCGGGACTACCATGCCACCGGGGAGCTGTTTTTT. This chain links TRBV7-2 with TRBJ2-2; 7 nucleotides line up with TRBD2. This CDR3 has 17 residues. CDR1 is SGHTA, CDR2 FQGNSA, per germline. After removal of 4 bases from V and 4 bases from J, the junction contained 12 bases not matched to a gene. Combining the CDR3 with reference TRBV7-2 and TRBJ2-2 gives the whole variable domain GAGVSQSPSNKVTEKGKDVELRCDPISGHTALYWYRQSLGQGLEFLIYFQGNSAPDKSGLPSDRFSAERTGGSVSTLTIQRTQQEDSAVYLCASSSARDYHATGELFFGEGSRLTVL.